Sequencing of this T cell receptor (beta chain) was carried out in a study of T-cell memory formation after mild COVID-19. Overall study context: For the most part, TCR clusters were specific to one donor.

Each CDR3 protein gets one entry after TCRdb re-called the 5' RACE reads with MiXCR. The sample includes about 110,000 distinct CDR3 sequences, over 13% of them seen just once. Overall study results and limits: Clones that contracted from day 15 to 85 had balanced CD4/CD8; later expanders were CD4+ biased. Some clones that responded turned up in pre-infection memory, which suggests that cross-reactive memory joined in.

This clonotype was seen only a few times. Its antigen is still unknown. CDR1 and CDR2 (germline): SEHNR, FQNEAQ (reference sequence). This CDR3 region has 15 residues. Deletions cut 3 bases from V and 8 bases from J, with 19 bases between. Input material: PBMCs or a T cell subset sorted from them (not recorded which). The V call is TRBV7-9, the J call TRBJ1-2; a weak D match, TRBD1 (6 bases). The receptor comes from a man aged 18 to 30 who had mild COVID-19 (a few samples of this study predate the infection). Cell type and time point are not known. CDR3 sequence reads: CASSLETTGSRGYTF. CDR3 in DNA: TGTGCCAGCAGCTTGGAAACCACAGGGAGCAGGGGCTACACCTTC.